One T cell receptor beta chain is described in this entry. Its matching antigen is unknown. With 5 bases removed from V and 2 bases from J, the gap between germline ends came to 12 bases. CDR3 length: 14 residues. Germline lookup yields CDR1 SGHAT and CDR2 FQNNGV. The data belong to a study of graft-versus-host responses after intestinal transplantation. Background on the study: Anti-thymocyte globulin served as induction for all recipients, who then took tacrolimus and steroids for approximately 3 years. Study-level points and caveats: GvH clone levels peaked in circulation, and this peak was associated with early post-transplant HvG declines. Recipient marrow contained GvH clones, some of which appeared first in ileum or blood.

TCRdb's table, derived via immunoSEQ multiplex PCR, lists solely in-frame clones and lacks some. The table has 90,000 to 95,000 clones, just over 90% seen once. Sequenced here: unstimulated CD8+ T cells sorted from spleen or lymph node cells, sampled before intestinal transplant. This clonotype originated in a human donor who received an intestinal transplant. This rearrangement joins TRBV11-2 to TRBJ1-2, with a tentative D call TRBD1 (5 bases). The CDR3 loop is CASSLRDRNYGYTF. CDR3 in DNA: TGTGCCAGCAGCCTCCGGGACCGGAACTATGGCTACACCTTC.